Listed below are T cell receptor beta chains from one sample, sequenced in a study of T cell repertoires in cytomegalovirus infection. MiXCR, run by TCRdb on the reads, gives a single entry per CDR3 protein. Among 160,000 or so distinct CDR3 sequences listed, 23% were seen once. The sample taken for sequencing was PBMCs. The receptor set was obtained from a human donor in good health (CMV status not recorded). Some clones in this sample may be carry-over from other donors' samples. The CDR3 runs from the conserved cysteine through the conserved F or W. The D gene is left open where the match is weak. Not every row has a clone size; where given, it reads once, few, many or a size class.

abundance | d_gene | j_gene | v_gene | CDR3aa | CDR3nt
. | TRBD1 | TRBJ1-4 | TRBV6-1 | CASKRTGENEKLFF | TGTGCCAGCAAAAGGACAGGGGAGAATGAAAAACTGTTTTTT
. | TRBD2 | TRBJ2-1 | TRBV2 | CASQSGISYNEQFF | TGTGCCAGTCAAAGCGGGATCTCCTACAATGAGCAGTTCTTC
. | TRBD2 | TRBJ2-3 | TRBV4-3 | CASSQEWEREVTDTQYF | TGCGCCAGCAGCCAAGAATGGGAGCGGGAGGTGACAGATACGCAGTATTTT
. | TRBD2 | TRBJ2-1 | TRBV7-3 | CASSGQREGRYNEQFF | TGTGCCAGCAGCGGCCAGCGGGAGGGTCGTTACAATGAGCAGTTCTTC
few | . | TRBJ2-2 | TRBV19 | CASSTGVGTGELFF | TGTGCCAGTAGTACTGGGGTAGGCACCGGGGAGCTGTTTTTT
many | TRBD2 | TRBJ2-5 | TRBV7-2 | CASSLVARGDSETQYF | TGTGCCAGCAGCTTAGTTGCGCGGGGGGATTCAGAGACCCAGTACTTC
few | . | TRBJ2-1 | TRBV20-1 | CSARFMSEQFF | TGCAGTGCTAGATTCATGAGTGAGCAGTTCTTC
. | . | TRBJ2-1 | TRBV4-1 | CASSQRTAKDYNEQFF | TGCGCCAGCAGCCAACGGACCGCTAAGGATTACAATGAGCAGTTCTTC
. | . | TRBJ1-4 | TRBV29-1 | CSVRSLRESEKLFF | TGCAGCGTTCGATCGTTGAGGGAGTCTGAAAAACTGTTTTTT
many | . | TRBJ2-7 | TRBV7-9 | CASSLVSYEQYF | TGTGCCAGCAGCTTGGTAAGCTACGAGCAGTACTTC
many | . | TRBJ1-5 | TRBV7-8 | CASTISPGPAQPQHF | TGTGCCAGCACCATTAGTCCGGGACCGGCTCAGCCCCAGCATTTT
. | . | TRBJ1-5 | TRBV29-1 | CSVALGGSGQPQHF | TGCAGCGTTGCGCTTGGGGGTTCGGGTCAGCCCCAGCATTTT
. | TRBD1 | TRBJ2-7 | TRBV6-1 | CATQGQPYEQYF | TGTGCCACCCAGGGACAGCCCTACGAGCAGTACTTC
few | TRBD2 | TRBJ2-5 | TRBV29-1 | CSAPRGGRQETQYF | TGCAGCGCCCCCCGGGGGGGTCGGCAAGAGACCCAGTACTTC
many | TRBD2 | TRBJ2-1 | TRBV7-8 | CASSLEEAGDYNEQFF | TGTGCCAGCAGCCTGGAGGAAGCGGGGGATTACAATGAGCAGTTCTTC
. | . | TRBJ2-2 | TRBV28 | CASSLWSGELFF | TGTGCCAGCAGTTTATGGTCCGGGGAGCTGTTTTTT
few | . | TRBJ1-6 | TRBV28 | CASMGPGSPLHF | TGTGCCAGCATGGGGCCGGGTTCACCCCTCCACTTT
many | . | TRBJ2-6 | TRBV19 | CASKDTPRSGANVLTF | TGTGCCAGTAAGGACACCCCACGCTCTGGGGCCAACGTCCTGACTTTC
many | TRBD2 | TRBJ2-1 | TRBV7-2 | CASSLDSGGTHNEQFF | TGTGCCAGCAGCTTAGATTCGGGAGGGACACACAATGAGCAGTTCTTC
. | . | TRBJ2-3 | TRBV7-3 | CASSMGVSDTQYF | TGTGCCAGCAGTATGGGGGTTTCAGATACGCAGTATTTT
few | TRBD2 | TRBJ2-7 | TRBV28 | CASNSVAGESEQYF | TGTGCCAGCAATTCGGTGGCGGGGGAGAGCGAGCAGTACTTC
. | . | TRBJ2-7 | TRBV6-1 | CASRPGQTYEQYF | TGTGCCAGCAGGCCGGGACAAACCTACGAGCAGTACTTC
few | TRBD2 | TRBJ2-7 | TRBV10-3 | CAISSGSRVEYEQYF | TGTGCCATCTCCAGCGGGAGTAGAGTGGAATACGAGCAGTACTTC
. | TRBD2 | TRBJ2-7 | TRBV5-6 | CASILGVLAGPYEQYF | TGTGCCAGCATCTTGGGGGTACTAGCGGGCCCCTACGAGCAGTACTTC
many | . | TRBJ2-3 | TRBV7-6 | CASSLGMGSTDTQYF | TGTGCCAGCAGCTTAGGAATGGGAAGCACAGATACGCAGTATTTT
. | . | TRBJ1-2 | TRBV20-1 | CSARVGQASPNGYTF | TGCAGTGCTAGAGTGGGACAAGCCTCCCCAAATGGCTACACCTTC
. | TRBD2 | TRBJ2-1 | TRBV6-1 | CASSEAQGGRNEQFF | TGTGCCAGCAGTGAAGCGCAGGGAGGGCGCAATGAGCAGTTCTTC
. | TRBD1 | TRBJ1-5 | TRBV20-1 | CSAGQGGGQPQHF | TGCAGTGCTGGACAGGGTGGAGGTCAGCCCCAGCATTTT
few | . | TRBJ2-5 | TRBV27 | CASSPLGGTQYF | TGTGCCAGCAGTCCACTCGGGGGAACCCAGTACTTC
few | . | TRBJ2-6 | TRBV2 | CASSEARISGANVLTF | TGTGCCAGCAGTGAAGCCCGGATCTCTGGGGCCAACGTCCTGACTTTC
many | . | TRBJ1-2 | TRBV7-2 | CASSLDAGANYGYTF | TGTGCCAGCAGCTTAGACGCAGGGGCAAACTATGGCTACACCTTC
. | . | TRBJ2-1 | TRBV28 | CASSLIGLYNEQFF | TGTGCCAGCAGTTTAATCGGACTCTACAATGAGCAGTTCTTC
many | . | TRBJ2-5 | TRBV6-1 | CASSVARTAQETQYF | TGTGCCAGCAGTGTAGCGAGGACAGCTCAAGAGACCCAGTACTTC
few | TRBD1 | TRBJ2-5 | TRBV5-6 | CASSFGRGYQETQYF | TGTGCCAGCAGCTTCGGCAGGGGGTACCAAGAGACCCAGTACTTC
few | TRBD1 | TRBJ2-3 | TRBV28 | CASSQTGGTDTQYF | TGTGCCAGCAGTCAAACAGGGGGCACAGATACGCAGTATTTT
. | TRBD2 | TRBJ2-1 | TRBV6-5 | CASNYRTSGGFSYNEQFF | TGTGCCAGCAATTACAGGACTAGCGGGGGATTCTCCTACAATGAGCAGTTCTTC
. | TRBD2 | TRBJ2-7 | TRBV7-2 | CASSRLAGGPGEQYF | TGTGCCAGCAGCAGACTAGCGGGAGGCCCAGGGGAGCAGTACTTC
few | . | TRBJ1-4 | TRBV5-6 | CASSYLSRQPPAEKLFF | TGTGCCAGCAGCTACCTATCCCGACAGCCCCCGGCGGAAAAACTGTTTTTT
. | TRBD2 | TRBJ2-5 | TRBV14 | CASSQGPLSSGVFQETQYF | TGTGCCAGCAGCCAAGGGCCCCTCTCTAGCGGGGTTTTCCAAGAGACCCAGTACTTC
many | TRBD1 | TRBJ2-5 | TRBV12-3/TRBV12-4 | CASSLAGHRGQETQYF | TGTGCCAGCAGTTTAGCGGGGCACAGGGGCCAAGAGACCCAGTACTTC
. | TRBD1 | TRBJ2-7 | TRBV12-3/TRBV12-4 | CASRPGTGFSEQYF | TGTGCCAGCAGGCCCGGGACAGGGTTCAGCGAGCAGTACTTC
. | TRBD2 | TRBJ2-1 | TRBV30 | CAWSTLSGSLSEQFF | TGTGCCTGGAGTACACTAAGCGGGAGTTTGAGTGAGCAGTTCTTC